A selection of T cell receptor beta chains follows, all from one sample in a study of blood T cell repertoires in COVID-19. TCRdb keeps only in-frame clones here, not all; method: immunoSEQ multiplex PCR. The table has 120,000 to 150,000 clones, 75% to 90% seen once. Sequenced input: peripheral blood. These receptor sequences come from a human donor in a cohort sampled during active COVID-19. Both conserved end residues are part of each CDR3. The D gene is left open where the match is weak. Size values are once, few and many counts, or a class for expanded clones, and some rows have none.

TRBV19,TRBD1,few,TRBJ1-2,CASSIIGQGLGGYTF,TGTGCCAGTAGTATAATCGGACAGGGGTTGGGTGGCTACACCTTC
TRBV27,.,.,TRBJ2-5,CASRNSWVETQYF,TGTGCCAGCAGGAATAGCTGGGTTGAGACCCAGTACTTC
TRBV5-1,TRBD2,.,TRBJ2-6,CASSPTVGGAGANVLTF,TGCGCCAGCAGCCCCACCGTGGGGGGGGCTGGGGCCAACGTCCTGACTTTC
TRBV7-9,TRBD2,.,TRBJ2-3,CASSLGTSGRSEDTQYF,TGTGCCAGCAGCTTGGGGACTAGCGGGAGGAGTGAAGATACGCAGTATTTT
TRBV2,TRBD1,few,TRBJ1-1,CASSERRGTENTEAFF,TGTGCCAGCAGTGAAAGGAGGGGGACAGAGAACACTGAAGCTTTCTTT
TRBV6-5,TRBD1,once,TRBJ1-6,CASWQGAGSPLHF,TGTGCCAGCTGGCAGGGGGCTGGTTCACCCCTCCACTTT
TRBV19,TRBD2,.,TRBJ2-5,CASSIAPGTKGETQYF,TGTGCCAGTAGTATAGCCCCCGGGACTAAAGGAGAGACCCAGTACTTC
TRBV28,.,.,TRBJ2-7,CASSRSGYEQYF,TGTGCCAGCAGTCGGTCCGGCTACGAGCAGTACTTC
TRBV6-6,TRBD2,once,TRBJ2-3,CASRGGGTDTQYF,TGTGCCAGCCGGGGGGGCGGCACAGATACGCAGTATTTT
TRBV5-4,.,.,TRBJ2-3,CASSLDGTSTDTQYF,TGTGCCAGCAGCTTGGACGGGACTAGCACAGATACGCAGTATTTT
TRBV6-5,TRBD2,.,TRBJ2-3,CASFSSGEGVDTQYF,TGTGCCAGCTTCTCTAGCGGAGAAGGGGTAGATACGCAGTATTTT
TRBV5-4,TRBD1,.,TRBJ1-2,CASSPPDREGVGYTF,TGTGCCAGCAGCCCACCTGACAGGGAAGGAGTCGGCTACACCTTC
TRBV19,.,.,TRBJ1-1,CASSPFRGFGTEAFF,TGTGCCAGTAGTCCTTTCAGGGGCTTTGGAACTGAAGCTTTCTTT
TRBV6-1,TRBD1,.,TRBJ2-5,CASSEEAGQGWETQYF,TGTGCCAGCAGTGAAGAGGCCGGACAGGGGTGGGAGACCCAGTACTTC
TRBV27,TRBD2,.,TRBJ2-3,CASRLGRVSTDTQYF,TGTGCCAGCAGATTGGGGAGGGTAAGCACAGATACGCAGTATTTT
TRBV3-1/TRBV3-2,TRBD1,.,TRBJ2-3,CASKGAIGYTQYF,TGTGCCAGCAAGGGGGCTATTGGATATACGCAGTATTTT
TRBV5-4,.,.,TRBJ1-6,CASSSNRGSSPLHF,TGTGCCAGCAGCTCGAATCGGGGTAGTTCACCCCTCCACTTT
TRBV15,.,.,TRBJ1-5,CATSRTVNQPQHF,TGTGCCACCAGCCGGACAGTAAATCAGCCCCAGCATTTT
TRBV5-4,.,.,TRBJ2-1,CASSPTRGSYNEQFF,TGTGCCAGCAGCCCTACCCGGGGCTCCTACAATGAGCAGTTCTTC
TRBV5-1,.,.,TRBJ2-5,CASSSGLRVEETQYF,TGCGCCAGCAGCTCCGGACTGCGCGTGGAAGAGACCCAGTACTTC
TRBV15,TRBD1,once,TRBJ1-2,CATSSRQGQAFGYTF,TGTGCCACCAGCAGCCGCCAAGGACAGGCCTTCGGCTACACCTTC
TRBV10-2,TRBD2,.,TRBJ2-3,CASRDSGGPSTDTQYF,TGCGCCAGCAGGGATAGCGGGGGGCCCAGCACAGATACGCAGTATTTT
TRBV10-3,TRBD2,.,TRBJ2-3,CAISRLAGGSTDTQYF,TGTGCCATCAGTCGATTAGCGGGGGGGAGCACAGATACGCAGTATTTT
TRBV4-2,TRBD1,.,TRBJ2-7,CASSQAEQGYSYEQYF,TGTGCCAGCAGCCAAGCGGAACAGGGGTATTCCTACGAGCAGTACTTC
TRBV27,.,.,TRBJ2-7,CASSDYDRTYEQYF,TGTGCCAGCAGTGACTACGACAGGACCTACGAGCAGTACTTC
TRBV2,TRBD1,once,TRBJ1-5,CASSEYGTGSSGPQHF,TGTGCCAGCAGTGAATACGGGACAGGATCTTCAGGGCCCCAGCATTTT
TRBV6-5,TRBD1,.,TRBJ1-6,CASSRQGARNSPLHF,TGTGCCAGCAGTAGACAGGGGGCGCGTAATTCACCCCTCCACTTT
TRBV11-1,TRBD1,.,TRBJ1-3,CASSSRTGGNTIYF,TGTGCCAGCAGCTCAAGGACAGGCGGAAACACCATATATTTT
TRBV3-1/TRBV3-2,.,.,TRBJ1-3,CASSQDNNSGNTIYF,TGTGCCAGCAGCCAAGATAATAACTCCGGAAACACCATATATTTT
TRBV3-1/TRBV3-2,TRBD2,.,TRBJ2-1,CASSSRTSGYNEQFF,TGTGCCAGCAGCTCAAGGACTAGCGGATACAATGAGCAGTTCTTC
TRBV2,.,.,TRBJ2-1,CASSEVPPGAYNEQFF,TGTGCCAGCAGTGAGGTACCGCCCGGGGCCTACAATGAGCAGTTCTTC
TRBV5-1,.,.,TRBJ2-6,CASSSDSSTSGANVLTF,TGCGCCAGCAGCTCTGACAGCTCGACGTCCGGGGCCAACGTCCTGACTTTC
TRBV19,TRBD2,.,TRBJ2-1,CASTLTSGGANEQFF,TGTGCCAGTACCCTCACTAGCGGGGGGGCAAATGAGCAGTTCTTC
TRBV28,TRBD1,.,TRBJ1-2,CASSTQGAGGGYTF,TGTGCCAGCAGCACACAGGGGGCGGGGGGAGGCTACACCTTC
TRBV18,.,.,TRBJ2-5,CASSGEETQYF,TGTGCCAGTTCCGGTGAGGAGACCCAGTACTTC
TRBV30,.,.,TRBJ2-2,CAWSLGGFGTGELFF,TGTGCCTGGAGTTTAGGAGGGTTCGGAACCGGGGAGCTGTTTTTT